Listed below are T cell receptor beta chains from one sample, sequenced in a study of blood T cell repertoires in COVID-19. Sequencing was performed with immunoSEQ multiplex PCR; in TCRdb, only in-frame clones are kept and a portion is missing. This sample has 130,000 to 150,000 clones, with around 76% found just once. The sample comprised peripheral blood. The receptors stem from a man older than 75 with acute or convalescent COVID-19. Both conserved end residues are part of each CDR3. D genes are given only for firm matches. Size values are once, few and many counts, or a class for expanded clones, and some rows have none.

abundance | d_gene | j_gene | v_gene | CDR3aa | CDR3nt
NA | TRBD1 | TRBJ2-7 | TRBV7-8 | CASSPAGQGYEQYF | TGTGCCAGCAGCCCCGCGGGACAGGGTTACGAGCAGTACTTC
NA | NA | TRBJ2-7 | TRBV4-1 | CASSQDSSYNGEQYF | TGCGCCAGCAGCCAAGATAGCAGTTATAACGGCGAGCAGTACTTC
NA | NA | TRBJ1-5 | TRBV27 | CASSPDRIQPQHF | TGTGCCAGCAGTCCCGACAGGATACAGCCCCAGCATTTT
NA | TRBD2 | TRBJ2-3 | TRBV24-1 | CATSDATSGGTDTQYF | TGTGCCACCAGTGATGCGACTAGCGGGGGCACAGATACGCAGTATTTT
NA | NA | TRBJ1-4 | TRBV7-9 | CASSQGQTQLDEKLFF | TGTGCCAGCAGCCAAGGACAGACCCAATTAGATGAAAAACTGTTTTTT
NA | NA | TRBJ2-3 | TRBV6-5 | CASSYLGAYTDTQYF | TGTGCCAGCAGTTACCTGGGGGCATATACAGATACGCAGTATTTT
once | NA | TRBJ1-4 | TRBV11-2 | CASSLDGPGSEKLFF | TGTGCCAGCAGCTTAGATGGACCGGGGAGTGAAAAACTGTTTTTT
NA | NA | TRBJ2-7 | TRBV5-1 | CASSSGTYEQYF | TGCGCCAGCAGCTCAGGCACCTACGAGCAGTACTTC
NA | TRBD1 | TRBJ2-5 | TRBV6-5 | CASSWDRTRETQYF | TGTGCCAGCAGTTGGGACAGGACAAGAGAGACCCAGTACTTC
NA | TRBD1 | TRBJ1-3 | TRBV4-1 | CASSQDGDRRNTIYF | TGCGCCAGCAGCCAAGATGGGGACAGACGAAACACCATATATTTT
NA | TRBD2 | TRBJ2-5 | TRBV5-1 | CASSSGGTNLRETQYF | TGCGCCAGCAGCTCGGGGGGAACAAACCTCCGAGAGACCCAGTACTTC
NA | NA | TRBJ2-7 | TRBV11-2 | CASSLDRFSYEQYF | TGTGCCAGCAGCTTAGACAGGTTCTCCTACGAGCAGTACTTC
NA | NA | TRBJ2-3 | TRBV7-3 | CASSRGSSTDTQYF | TGTGCCAGCAGCAGGGGCTCTAGCACAGATACGCAGTATTTT
few | NA | TRBJ1-1 | TRBV18 | CASSPRIAEAFF | TGTGCCAGCTCACCGCGGATCGCTGAAGCTTTCTTT
NA | NA | TRBJ2-7 | TRBV11-2 | CASSQRDNSYEQYF | TGTGCCAGCAGCCAAAGGGACAATTCCTACGAGCAGTACTTC
NA | NA | TRBJ2-7 | TRBV6-5 | CASSYTKVGLRWEQYF | TGTGCCAGCAGTTACACAAAGGTCGGACTCCGCTGGGAGCAGTACTTC
NA | NA | TRBJ1-1 | TRBV4-3 | CASSQKSTGTPEAFF | TGCGCCAGCAGCCAAAAAAGTACAGGGACCCCTGAAGCTTTCTTT
NA | NA | TRBJ1-1 | TRBV15 | CATSRSGYQDTEAFF | TGTGCCACCAGCAGATCCGGTTATCAGGACACTGAAGCTTTCTTT
NA | TRBD2 | TRBJ2-5 | TRBV5-1 | CASKDQRGEETQYF | TGCGCTAGCAAAGACCAGCGGGGGGAAGAGACCCAGTACTTC
NA | NA | TRBJ2-1 | TRBV18 | CASSPPEGGGRPNEQFF | TGTGCCAGCTCACCCCCCGAGGGGGGGGGCCGACCCAATGAGCAGTTCTTC
NA | NA | TRBJ1-2 | TRBV19 | CASTLQTGTTNYGYTF | TGTGCCAGTACCCTACAAACAGGGACGACCAACTATGGCTACACCTTC
NA | NA | TRBJ2-3 | TRBV10-3 | CAIKGVWADTQYF | TGTGCCATCAAAGGGGTGTGGGCAGATACGCAGTATTTT
NA | NA | TRBJ2-7 | TRBV27 | CASSAGVDYEQYF | TGTGCCAGCAGCGCAGGGGTTGACTACGAGCAGTACTTC
NA | NA | TRBJ1-4 | TRBV3-1/TRBV3-2 | CASSHLTFLTTNEKLFF | TGTGCCAGCAGCCACCTAACGTTCCTTACAACTAATGAAAAACTGTTTTTT